The next 6 T cell receptor beta chains were all read from a single sample in a study of T cell changes during pregnancy in multiple sclerosis. Some clones are missing from TCRdb's copy, which holds only in-frame ones; the method was immunoSEQ multiplex PCR. This sample has about 41,000 clones, with approximately 88% found just once. The starting material was peripheral blood, obtained in the first trimester of pregnancy. The receptors stem from a female donor in good health, enrolled as a control in a pregnancy study.

The chain uses TRBV10-3 and TRBJ1-2, with TRBD1 matching 7 bases. Germline V gene lookup returns CDR1 ENHRY and CDR2 SYGVKD. CDR3 length: 17 residues. Germline trimming cut 3 bases from V and 8 bases from J; bases unmatched to any gene: 18. CDR3 nucleotide sequence: TGTGCCATCAGTGATCTAGGAAGGGGGCAGACTCGTTCAGGCTACACCTTC. Translation gives CAISDLGRGQTRSGYTF.

The gene calls are TRBV2 and TRBJ1-5, with 9 bases fitting TRBD1. CDR1 and CDR2 from the germline V gene are SNHLY and FYNNEI. This CDR3 spans 16 amino acids. V dropped 9 bases and J dropped 0; count of bases not matched to a gene: 9. This chain's CDR3 is CARGQGTLNSNQPQHF. Written as DNA, the CDR3 is TGTGCCAGAGGACAGGGGACCTTAAATAGCAATCAGCCCCAGCATTTT.

The genes are TRBV28 and TRBJ1-1, with TRBD1 identical over 7 bases. V shed 5 bases, J shed 6 bases, and the junction held 9 bases outside the gene matches. The CDR3 sequence is 14 residues long. Germline loops: CDR1 MDHEN, CDR2 SYDVKM. The CDR3 nucleotides read TGTGCCAGCAGTCCGAGGAGGGGGCACGCTGAAGCTTTCTTT. It codes for CASSPRRGHAEAFF.

J is TRBJ2-7 and V is TRBV5-4, with TRBD2 matching over 7 bases. The CDR3 length is 14 residues. Per germline, CDR1 SGHNT and CDR2 YYREEE (reference sequence). After removal of 4 bases from V and 3 bases from J, the junction contained 7 bases not matched to a gene. CDR3 in amino acids: CASSVDGGSYEQYF. CDR3 DNA: TGTGCCAGCAGCGTGGACGGGGGGAGCTACGAGCAGTACTTC.

The chain couples TRBV5-1 to TRBJ2-5; D not resolved. There are 13 residues in the CDR3. Trimming removed 4 bases at V and 0 bases at J, with 7 bases between. Germline-derived CDR1 and CDR2 are SGHRS and YFSETQ. CDR3 in amino acids: CASSRLYQETQYF. The CDR3 DNA sequence: TGCGCCAGCAGCCGTTTGTACCAAGAGACCCAGTACTTC.

V and J are TRBV19 and TRBJ1-5; TRBD1 is a possible D gene (5 bases). V was clipped by 3 bases and J by 7 bases, with 16 bases between them. This CDR3 contains 15 residues. Germline CDR1 LNHDA, CDR2 SQIVND (reference sequence). CDR3: CASSITQLGGQPQHF. The CDR3 DNA follows: TGTGCCAGTAGTATCACACAGCTCGGGGGACAGCCCCAGCATTTT.